This T cell receptor beta chain was captured by sequencing in a study of blood T cell repertoires in COVID-19. Residents of 24 US areas, aged about 18 to 100 years, made up the participants. V was clipped by 1 base and J by 2 bases, with 8 bases between them. This CDR3 region has 14 residues. CDR1 is SGHVS and CDR2 is FNYEAQ in the germline V gene. Sequenced by immunoSEQ multiplex PCR; TCRdb stores in-frame clones only, minus some. Among more than 200,000 clones listed, around 86% were seen once. V is TRBV7-6 and J is TRBJ1-1, with D possibly matching TRBD1 (5 bases). This receptor was taken from a woman between 50 and 59 years old who had recovered from COVID-19. Sequencing used PBMCs or T cells enriched from blood (not recorded which). This CDR3 reads CASSLDQGNTEAFF. CDR3 DNA: TGTGCCAGCAGCTTAGACCAGGGCAACACTGAAGCTTTCTTT.